The next 25 T cell receptor beta chains were all read from a single sample in a study of technical replicates of blood from a few donors. The assay was immunoSEQ multiplex PCR, and TCRdb's table has in-frame clones only and misses some. The sample shows approximately 58,000 clones, about 86% of them seen only once. The sequencing sample was made of PBMCs. These receptors all come from a human donor in good health. Some clones in this sample may be carry-over from other donors' samples.

This clone was found once. The CDR3 DNA reads as TGTGCCAGCAGCGCGGGGGTGGTGGGGTCTGAGGGCTACACCTTC. It encodes CASSAGVVGSEGYTF. This rearrangement joins TRBV6-7 to TRBJ1-2, with D possibly matching TRBD1 (5 bases). TRBV6-7 is identified as an open reading frame with a role that is uncertain. Trimming removed 6 bases from V and 8 bases from J, with 22 bases in between. There are 15 residues in the CDR3.

The chain couples TRBV13 to TRBJ2-1; 13 bases agree with TRBD2. The V segment lost 4 bases and the J segment 8 bases; nucleotides outside the gene matches: 5. The CDR3 is 15 residues long. Germline V CDR1 and CDR2: PRHDT, FYEKMQ (reference sequence). CDR3 amino acids: CASSWGLAGLDEQFF. Written as DNA, the CDR3 is TGTGCCAGCAGCTGGGGACTAGCGGGACTGGATGAGCAGTTCTTC.

This clone was counted only a few times. The V call is TRBV11-2, the J call TRBJ1-5, with D possibly being TRBD1 (5 bases). Looked up from germline, CDR1 is SGHAT and CDR2 is FQNNGV. The V end was cut by 0 bases, the J end by 6 bases, with 6 bases between. This CDR3 spans 13 amino acids. CDR3 nucleotides: TGTGCCAGCAGCTTAGAAGGGGCTCAGCCCCAGCATTTT. Translated, it gives CASSLEGAQPQHF.

The chain has TRBV6-5 and TRBJ2-3; the match to TRBD2 covers 9 bases. V gave up 2 bases and J gave up 7 bases; unmatched junction bases: 4. The CDR3 totals 14 residues. CDR1 is MNHEY, CDR2 SVGAGI, per germline. This chain's CDR3 is CASSYVRGGYTQYF. CDR3 sequence (DNA): TGTGCCAGCAGTTACGTGCGGGGGGGGTATACGCAGTATTTT.

The chain couples TRBV7-6 to TRBJ2-3, with TRBD2 as a possible D gene (6 bases). With 5 bases removed from V and 6 bases from J, the gap between germline ends came to 21 bases. CDR1 SGHVS and CDR2 FNYEAQ come from the germline V gene. This CDR3 is built from 16 residues. This chain's CDR3 is CASSPERAGQRDTQYF. DNA of the CDR3: TGTGCCAGCAGCCCCGAGCGGGCGGGTCAGCGGGATACGCAGTATTTT.

This chain joins TRBV6-1 and TRBJ2-7; tentatively, D is TRBD2 (6 bases). The CDR3 spans 13 residues. The V end lost 4 bases, the J end lost 2 bases, and 9 bases lay between the germline ends. CDR1 is MNHNS, CDR2 SASEGT, per germline. Written as DNA, the CDR3 is TGTGCCAGCAGTGTGGAGGGGACCTACGAGCAGTACTTC. This sequence encodes CASSVEGTYEQYF.

The chain recombines TRBV2 with TRBJ1-6; 8 nucleotides line up with TRBD1. CDR1 and CDR2 from the germline V gene are SNHLY and FYNNEI. CDR3 length: 13 residues. CDR3 region: CAKGGQANSPLHF. The CDR3 DNA reads as TGTGCTAAAGGGGGACAGGCAAATTCACCCCTCCACTTT.

V and J are TRBV11-3 and TRBJ2-5; 8 nucleotides align to TRBD2. V was pared by 5 bases and J by 2 bases, with 4 bases of the junction left unmatched. Germline V gene sequence: CDR1 SGHNT, CDR2 YENEEA. The CDR3 is made up of 14 amino acids. CDR3 bases: TGTGCCAGCAGCCCCGGGGGGGAGCAAGAGACCCAGTACTTC. This codes for CASSPGGEQETQYF.

The chain couples TRBV5-6 to TRBJ2-1; 8 bases match TRBD2. With V trimmed by 0 bases and J by 10 bases, 12 bases remained unmatched. The CDR3 loop spans 16 amino acids. The germline gives CDR1 SGHDT, CDR2 YYEEEE. CDR3 DNA sequence: TGTGCCAGCAGCTTGGGGGTGGGACTAGAGGTAACCGAGCAGTTCTTC. Residues: CASSLGVGLEVTEQFF.

This chain links TRBV4-3 with TRBJ2-2, with D possibly being TRBD1 (5 bases). Germline assignment: CDR1 LGHNA and CDR2 YSLEER. The CDR3 length is 15 residues. V was pared by 0 bases and J by 1 base, with 6 bases between. DNA for the CDR3: TGCGCCAGCAGCCAAGACAGGGAGAACACCGGGGAGCTGTTTTTT. Amino acid sequence: CASSQDRENTGELFF.

The rearrangement uses TRBV7-2 and TRBJ1-2; D is unclear. V shed 0 bases and J shed 5 bases, with 10 bases lying between them. CDR3 size: 14 residues. Germline CDR1 and CDR2: SGHTA and FQGNSA. CDR3 amino acids: CASSLASGEYGYTF. CDR3 DNA sequence: TGTGCCAGCAGCTTAGCGAGTGGAGAGTATGGCTACACCTTC.

The CDR3 region is CASSLGTSGVGTQYF. Written as DNA, the CDR3 is TGTGCCAGCAGCCTAGGGACTAGCGGAGTGGGTACGCAGTATTTT. This chain connects TRBV11-3 to TRBJ2-3, with 11 positions matching TRBD2. With V trimmed by 5 bases and J by 8 bases, 9 bases remained unmatched. Germline V gene data show CDR1 as SGHNT and CDR2 as YENEEA. The CDR3 runs to 15 residues.

The gene calls are TRBV6-1 and TRBJ2-7; TRBD1 agrees at 7 bases. V shed 10 bases and J 7 bases; nucleotides not matched to a gene: 13. Germline V gives CDR1 MNHNS, CDR2 SASEGT. This CDR3 has 13 amino acids. CDR3 sequence reads: CAIPGQFLSEQYF. In DNA, the CDR3 is TGTGCCATTCCGGGACAGTTCCTTAGTGAGCAGTACTTC.

The chain carries TRBV7-9 and TRBJ2-3; D not certain. V was cut by 5 bases and J by 6 bases, with 9 bases left in between. The CDR3 is 12 residues long. Germline values: CDR1 SEHNR, CDR2 FQNEAQ (reference sequence). CDR3 protein: CASSPLGDTQYF. The DNA of the CDR3 is TGTGCCAGCAGCCCGCTGGGCGATACGCAGTATTTT.

The rearrangement links TRBV4-3 to TRBJ2-3; 12 bases fit TRBD2. V was clipped by 0 bases and J by 5 bases; unmatched bases: 6. Germline V lookup: CDR1 LGHNA, CDR2 YSLEER. The CDR3 is 17 residues long. CDR3: CASSQERPGLAGDTQYF. The CDR3 DNA sequence: TGCGCCAGCAGCCAAGAACGGCCGGGACTAGCGGGAGATACGCAGTATTTT.

By share, this clone ranks as medium-sized. V gene TRBV7-2 combines with J gene TRBJ2-7; tentative D call: TRBD2 (6 bases). V was trimmed by 5 bases and J by 6 bases, leaving 17 bases between them. This CDR3 has 14 residues. Germline CDR1 SGHTA, CDR2 FQGNSA. This CDR3 is CASSERGFRTEQYF. The DNA for the CDR3 is TGTGCCAGCAGCGAACGGGGGTTTCGGACCGAGCAGTACTTC.

The chain employs TRBV10-1 and TRBJ2-1; TRBD1 aligns across 9 bases. The V gene's germline CDR1 is WNHNN and CDR2 SYGVQD (reference sequence). The J segment lost 9 bases and the V segment lost 6 bases, leaving 3 bases of the junction unmatched. The CDR3 extends over 12 amino acids. The CDR3 is CASRPGQGEQFF. The CDR3 nucleotides are TGCGCCAGCAGACCGGGACAGGGTGAGCAGTTCTTC.

As DNA, the CDR3 is TGTGCCATCAGTGAGTCGATTGGCGGAATCTATGGCTACACCTTC. It codes for CAISESIGGIYGYTF. The V call is TRBV10-3, the J call TRBJ1-2; D remains ambiguous. Trimming pared 0 bases from V and 4 bases from J, leaving 12 bases between. There are 15 residues in the CDR3. Germline V gene data show CDR1 as ENHRY and CDR2 as SYGVKD.

The table lists this clone with a count of one. This chain links TRBV19 with TRBJ2-7; 8 nucleotides agree with TRBD1. The length of the CDR3 is 15 residues. The germline gives CDR1 LNHDA, CDR2 SQIVND (reference sequence). V lost 5 bases to trimming and J lost 1 base; unmatched junction nucleotides: 7. The CDR3 protein is CASSYGQGQSYEQYF. The CDR3, as DNA: TGTGCCAGTAGTTATGGACAGGGTCAGTCCTACGAGCAGTACTTC. The whole variable domain, filled in from reference TRBV19 and TRBJ2-7, reads DGGITQSPKYLFRKEGQNVTLSCEQNLNHDAMYWYRQDPGQGLRLIYYSQIVNDFQKGDIAEGYSVSREKKESFPLTVTSAQKNPTAFYLCASSYGQGQSYEQYFGPGTRLTVT.

The genes are TRBV7-2 and TRBJ1-1; D not certain. The CDR3 totals 13 residues. Germline CDR1 and CDR2: SGHTA and FQGNSA. The V and J ends lost 5 bases and 7 bases respectively, with 14 bases between them. CDR3 DNA sequence: TGTGCCAGCAGCCCACCCATGCTAGGTGAAGCTTTCTTT. Protein sequence: CASSPPMLGEAFF.

The rearrangement joins TRBV19 to TRBJ2-2; 7 bases are shared with TRBD1. The CDR3 has 15 amino acids. The junction had 14 bases not matched to a gene; V was cut back by 10 bases and J by 6 bases. The germline V gene encodes CDR1 LNHDA and CDR2 SQIVND (reference sequence). The CDR3 sequence: CANLKTGMWSGELFF. CDR3 nucleotide sequence: TGTGCCAACTTAAAGACAGGGATGTGGTCCGGGGAGCTGTTTTTT.

The chain uses TRBV5-8 and TRBJ1-1; D is unresolved. This CDR3 contains 15 residues. V gave up 1 base and J gave up 2 bases, with 12 bases separating them. Germline V gene sequence: CDR1 SGHTS, CDR2 YDEGEE. CDR3 DNA: TGTGCCAGCAGCTTGACTTCCGTTACCAACACTGAAGCTTTCTTT. This sequence encodes CASSLTSVTNTEAFF. The entire variable domain, with the rest obtained from reference TRBV5-8 and TRBJ1-1, is as follows: EAGVTQSPTHLIKTRGQQATLRCSPISGHTSVYWYQQALGLGLQFLLWYDEGEERNRGNFPPRFSGRQFPNYSSELNVNALELEDSALYLCASSLTSVTNTEAFFGQGTRLTVV.

J is TRBJ2-1 and V is TRBV10-3; no reliable D call. The CDR3 contains 14 residues. Germline lookup yields CDR1 ENHRY and CDR2 SYGVKD. V lost 0 bases and J 9 bases, leaving 12 bases between the germline ends. The CDR3 nucleotides are TGTGCCATCAGTGAGTCAAACAGTTTTTCTGAGCAGTTCTTC. This encodes CAISESNSFSEQFF.

V gene TRBV6-6 combines with J gene TRBJ2-5, with 7 bases matching TRBD1. CDR1 and CDR2 (germline): MNHNY, SVGAGI (reference sequence). The CDR3 sequence is 12 residues long. The trim removed 8 bases at V and 2 bases at J, leaving 2 bases unmatched. The chain's CDR3 is CASGTVQETQYF. The CDR3 DNA reads as TGTGCCAGCGGGACAGTACAAGAGACCCAGTACTTC.

The rearrangement uses TRBV29-1 and TRBJ1-6; 7 bases fit TRBD1. The junction had 7 bases not matched to a gene; V was cut back by 5 bases and J by 9 bases. The CDR3 runs 13 residues. Looked up from germline, CDR1 is SQVTM and CDR2 is ANQGSEA. CDR3 sequence reads: CSVKTGLGSPLHF. CDR3 bases: TGCAGCGTTAAGACAGGGTTGGGTTCACCCCTCCACTTT.